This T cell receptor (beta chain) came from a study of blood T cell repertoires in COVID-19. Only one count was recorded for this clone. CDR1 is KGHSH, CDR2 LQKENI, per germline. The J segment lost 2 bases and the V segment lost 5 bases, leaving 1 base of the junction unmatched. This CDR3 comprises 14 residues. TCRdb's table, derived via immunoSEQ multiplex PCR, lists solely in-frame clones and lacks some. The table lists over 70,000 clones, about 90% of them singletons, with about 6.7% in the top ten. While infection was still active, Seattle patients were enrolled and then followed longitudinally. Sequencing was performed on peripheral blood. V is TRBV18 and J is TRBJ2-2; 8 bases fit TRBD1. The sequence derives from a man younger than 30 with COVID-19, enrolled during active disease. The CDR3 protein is CASSGTGNTGELFF. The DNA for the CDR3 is TGTGCCAGCTCAGGGACAGGAAACACCGGGGAGCTGTTTTTT. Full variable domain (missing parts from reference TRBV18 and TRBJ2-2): NAGVMQNPRHLVRRRGQEARLRCSPMKGHSHVYWYRQLPEEGLKFMVYLQKENIIDESGMPKERFSAEFPKEGPSILRIQQVVRGDSAAYFCASSGTGNTGELFFGEGSRLTVL.